The rows below give T cell receptor beta chains drawn from one sample of a study of neoadjuvant anti-PD-1 for oral cavity cancer. Sequencing used immunoSEQ multiplex PCR; TCRdb keeps in-frame clones, though not all of them. The table has 63,000 or so clones, approximately 87% seen once. Sequencing used PBMCs, obtained after nivolumab (anti-PD-1) treatment. Receptor source: a person between 40 and 85 years old with oral cavity squamous cell carcinoma. Each CDR3 is given with its conserved first and last residue. The D gene is left open where the match is weak. Only some rows state a clone size, as once, few, many or a class for expanded clones.

size,D,V,J,DNA,CDR3
-,TRBD1,TRBV5-8,TRBJ1-1,TGTGCCAGCAGCCCCCCGGCAGGGGGGAGGACTGAAGCTTTCTTT,CASSPPAGGRTEAFF
once,TRBD2,TRBV7-8,TRBJ2-7,TGTGCCAGCAGCCCCACGGGACTAGCGGGAGGGAGACAGTACTTC,CASSPTGLAGGRQYF
-,-,TRBV27,TRBJ1-6,TGTGCCAGCAGCTCGCAGGGGAAGCCCCTCCACTTT,CASSSQGKPLHF
-,TRBD2,TRBV4-1,TRBJ2-7,TGCGCCAGCAGCCAAACACCCGGGACTAGCGTCTACGAGCAGTACTTC,CASSQTPGTSVYEQYF
once,-,TRBV10-3,TRBJ1-1,TGTGCCATCAGTGACGTGGTGCGGGACACTGAAGCTTTCTTT,CAISDVVRDTEAFF
-,-,TRBV5-4,TRBJ2-2,TGTGCCAGCAGCCGGGACCCCAGGGTGGACACCGGGGAGCTGTTTTTT,CASSRDPRVDTGELFF
few,-,TRBV30,TRBJ1-2,TGTGCCTGGAGTCCTCGGGGCAGGGTGAACTATGGCTACACCTTC,CAWSPRGRVNYGYTF
-,-,TRBV9,TRBJ2-1,TGTGCCAGCAGCGTAAACTTGGGGGGCAATGAGCAGTTCTTC,CASSVNLGGNEQFF
-,-,TRBV10-2,TRBJ2-5,TGCGCCAGCAGCGAGTACCAAGAGACCCAGTACTTC,CASSEYQETQYF
-,-,TRBV15,TRBJ1-3,TGTGCCACCAGCAGAGAAAATGGGGGCGCAGGTCACGGAAACACCATATATTTT,CATSRENGGAGHGNTIYF
-,-,TRBV4-1,TRBJ1-1,TGCGCCAGCAGCCCCCCTCCAGGCCGGAACACTGAAGCTTTCTTT,CASSPPPGRNTEAFF
once,-,TRBV19,TRBJ1-1,TGTGCCAGTAGTGATACTACCCGGACTGAAGCTTTCTTT,CASSDTTRTEAFF
-,TRBD2,TRBV10-1,TRBJ2-1,TGCGCCAGCAGCCAGACTAGCGGGGTCAGCTCCTACAATGAGCAGTTCTTC,CASSQTSGVSSYNEQFF
-,TRBD1,TRBV29-1,TRBJ1-5,TGCAGCGCTTCACAGGGGAATAGCAATCAGCCCCAGCATTTT,CSASQGNSNQPQHF
-,-,TRBV6-4,TRBJ1-5,TGTGCCAGCAGTATACAGCGGCGGCCCCAGCATTTT,CASSIQRRPQHF
-,TRBD1,TRBV25-1,TRBJ2-7,TGTGCCAGCAGTGAATTGGATCCGAGACAGGGTTCCCACGAGCAGTACTTC,CASSELDPRQGSHEQYF
few,-,TRBV25-1,TRBJ1-4,TGTGCCAGCAGGTTGGGGTGGACACTGTTTTTT,CASRLGWTLFF
-,TRBD2,TRBV7-9,TRBJ2-1,TGTGCCAGCAGCCCGGGACTAGATTATGTGCAGTTCTTC,CASSPGLDYVQFF
-,-,TRBV6-1,TRBJ2-1,TGTGCCAGCAGTGAGGAAGTGATAGTCTACAATGAGCAGTTCTTC,CASSEEVIVYNEQFF
medium-sized,TRBD2,TRBV7-9,TRBJ2-2,TGTGCCACCCGGGGGGGGGCGAACACCGGGGAGCTGTTTTTT,CATRGGANTGELFF
-,TRBD1,TRBV2,TRBJ2-3,TGTGCCAGCACCGCCCGGGGACAGGGTTCGGATACGCAGTATTTT,CASTARGQGSDTQYF
-,-,TRBV27,TRBJ1-2,TGTGCCAGCAGGCCAACGGTTTACTATGGCTACACCTTC,CASRPTVYYGYTF
-,TRBD2,TRBV5-4,TRBJ2-3,TGTGCCAGCAGTAGAGCGGGGGGGAAAGCTAGCACAGATACGCAGTATTTT,CASSRAGGKASTDTQYF
-,-,TRBV10-1,TRBJ2-7,TGCGCCAGCAGTGAGACCGGACCCTGGGACGAGCAGTACTTC,CASSETGPWDEQYF
-,-,TRBV5-4,TRBJ2-5,TGTGCCAGCAGCCCGGATGGGGGTAGCGAGACCCAGTACTTC,CASSPDGGSETQYF
-,TRBD2,TRBV5-1,TRBJ2-4,TGCGCCAGCAGGACGGGGGGAGAAACAAACATTCAGTACTTC,CASRTGGETNIQYF
-,TRBD1,TRBV30,TRBJ2-5,TGTGCCTGGAGTGCCGGAGACAGGGGGTATAAAGAGACCCAGTACTTC,CAWSAGDRGYKETQYF
-,-,TRBV6-1,TRBJ1-3,TGTGCCAGCAGTTACGAAAACACCATATATTTT,CASSYENTIYF
-,TRBD2,TRBV2,TRBJ2-1,TGTGCCAGCAGTGAATCATCAGCGGGGCTCTACAATGAGCAGTTCTTC,CASSESSAGLYNEQFF
once,-,TRBV5-4,TRBJ2-1,TGTGCCAGCAGCTTGGGTTGGGCCCTAAGCGGTGAGCAGTTCTTC,CASSLGWALSGEQFF